This is a list of T cell receptor beta chains from one sample in a study of metastatic and nonmetastatic thyroid tumors. TCRdb reprocessed the PCR reads using MiXCR. The sample records roughly 71,000 clones, 15% to 20% being singletons. The sample was blood. The receptors were sampled from a female donor with papillary thyroid cancer or a benign thyroid nodule (not recorded which). Some clones in this sample may be carry-over from other donors' samples. Each CDR3 is given with its conserved first and last residue. The order of the fields is V gene, CDR3 length, D gene, J gene, clone size, CDR3 DNA, CDR3 protein. The D gene is left open where the match is weak. Some rows mark clone size as missing; the rest say once, few, many or name a class of expanded clone.

V: TRBV19; length: 15; D: .; J: TRBJ2-1; size: many; DNA: TGTGCCAGTAGTATGTCGGCAAGCTCCTACAATGAGCAGTTCTTC; CDR3: CASSMSASSYNEQFF
V: TRBV27; length: 15; D: .; J: TRBJ2-7; size: many; DNA: TGTGCCAGCAGTCCACCCCTAGCGTATGGCCACGAGCAGTACTTC; CDR3: CASSPPLAYGHEQYF
V: TRBV30; length: 16; D: .; J: TRBJ2-7; size: many; DNA: TGTGCCTGGAGTGGCGTTGGGGGGGGGCCTGTGAACGAGCAGTACTTC; CDR3: CAWSGVGGGPVNEQYF
V: TRBV6-1; length: 14; D: .; J: TRBJ2-2; size: many; DNA: TGTGCCAGCAGCACCGGACAGATAGGGCGGGAGCTGTTTTTT; CDR3: CASSTGQIGRELFF
V: TRBV13; length: 17; D: .; J: TRBJ2-7; size: many; DNA: TGTGCCAGCAGCGCCAGACGTGGGGGGAGTGGGCTCTACGAGCAGTACTTC; CDR3: CASSARRGGSGLYEQYF
V: TRBV19; length: 16; D: .; J: TRBJ1-5; size: many; DNA: TGTGCCAGTAGTATATGGTCTGGAGGGGTCAATCAGCCCCAGCATTTT; CDR3: CASSIWSGGVNQPQHF
V: TRBV6-5; length: 15; D: TRBD1; J: TRBJ2-7; size: .; DNA: TGTGCCAGCAGTTACCGGACAGGGAGTGCGTACGAGCAGTACTTC; CDR3: CASSYRTGSAYEQYF
V: TRBV6-6; length: 13; D: .; J: TRBJ1-5; size: many; DNA: TGTGCCAGCAGTTACTCGGATGATCAGCCCCAGCATTTT; CDR3: CASSYSDDQPQHF
V: TRBV7-2; length: 14; D: TRBD1; J: TRBJ1-5; size: many; DNA: TGTGCCAGCAGCTTAGGACAGGGAAATCAGCCCCAGCATTTT; CDR3: CASSLGQGNQPQHF
V: TRBV27; length: 15; D: TRBD1; J: TRBJ1-3; size: many; DNA: TGTGCCAGCAGGCCGGAGGGGGCGCTTGGAAACACCATATATTTT; CDR3: CASRPEGALGNTIYF
V: TRBV20-1; length: 15; D: TRBD1; J: TRBJ1-2; size: many; DNA: TGCAGTGCTAGAGATAGGACAGGAGGGGACTATGGCTACACCTTC; CDR3: CSARDRTGGDYGYTF
V: TRBV11-2; length: 13; D: .; J: TRBJ2-1; size: many; DNA: TGTGCCAGCAGCGCCTACTGGGGGTTTGAGCAGTTCTTC; CDR3: CASSAYWGFEQFF
V: TRBV6-1; length: 13; D: .; J: TRBJ1-5; size: .; DNA: TGTGCCAGCGACCTAAATAGCAATCAGCCCCAGCATTTT; CDR3: CASDLNSNQPQHF
V: TRBV14; length: 17; D: .; J: TRBJ2-3; size: many; DNA: TGTGCCAGCAGCTCGCTAGGGGGTAGAACTAGCACAGATACGCAGTATTTT; CDR3: CASSSLGGRTSTDTQYF
V: TRBV5-5; length: 15; D: TRBD1; J: TRBJ1-5; size: many; DNA: TGTGCCAGCAGTCCACATTTGGCAGGGGGTCAGCCCCAGCATTTT; CDR3: CASSPHLAGGQPQHF
V: TRBV12-3/TRBV12-4; length: 15; D: .; J: TRBJ2-7; size: .; DNA: TGTGCCAGCAGTCCTTCGAGGGGGGCCCTCAGCGAGCAGTACTTC; CDR3: CASSPSRGALSEQYF
V: TRBV5-6; length: 13; D: .; J: TRBJ2-7; size: many; DNA: TGTGCCAGCACTGTGGATACCAACTACGAGCAGTACTTC; CDR3: CASTVDTNYEQYF
V: TRBV11-2; length: 16; D: .; J: TRBJ1-5; size: many; DNA: TGTGCCAGCAGCTTAGGGGTGAGCACTAGCAATCAGCCCCAGCATTTT; CDR3: CASSLGVSTSNQPQHF
V: TRBV30; length: 13; D: .; J: TRBJ2-7; size: .; DNA: TGTGCCTGGAGTGAAGGGAGTAGCGACGAGCAGTACTTC; CDR3: CAWSEGSSDEQYF
V: TRBV12-3/TRBV12-4; length: 15; D: .; J: TRBJ1-5; size: few; DNA: TGTGCCAGCAGCCCCGGCCGGGCCTCGGGGCAGCCCCAGCATTTT; CDR3: CASSPGRASGQPQHF
V: TRBV5-1; length: 14; D: TRBD2; J: TRBJ2-3; size: many; DNA: TGCGCCAGCAGCGGGGGGGTTCTCACAGATACGCAGTATTTT; CDR3: CASSGGVLTDTQYF
V: TRBV28; length: 15; D: TRBD2; J: TRBJ2-3; size: many; DNA: TGTGCCAGCGTGTGGACTAGCGCTAGCACAGATACGCAGTATTTT; CDR3: CASVWTSASTDTQYF
V: TRBV6-1; length: 14; D: .; J: TRBJ2-3; size: .; DNA: TGTGCCAGCAGGAACCTAGGTATCCCAGATACGCAGTATTTT; CDR3: CASRNLGIPDTQYF
V: TRBV12-3/TRBV12-4; length: 14; D: .; J: TRBJ2-3; size: many; DNA: TGTGCCAGCAGTTTCGGGACTGCGCGGGATACGCAGTATTTT; CDR3: CASSFGTARDTQYF
V: TRBV10-3; length: 16; D: .; J: TRBJ2-7; size: many; DNA: TGTGCCATCAGTGAGTCGACGGTAGTTAGGATAGGCGAGCAGTACTTC; CDR3: CAISESTVVRIGEQYF
V: TRBV7-8; length: 11; D: .; J: TRBJ2-7; size: .; DNA: TGTTCCACCAGCTTCCACTACGAGCAGTACTTC; CDR3: CSTSFHYEQYF
V: TRBV18; length: 16; D: .; J: TRBJ2-2; size: many; DNA: TGTGCCAGCTCACCCCCAGGGGGGGTGAACACCGGGGAGCTGTTTTTT; CDR3: CASSPPGGVNTGELFF
V: TRBV5-1; length: 15; D: TRBD2; J: TRBJ2-3; size: many; DNA: TGCGCCAGCCCGGGACTAGCGGGACACACAGATACGCAGTATTTT; CDR3: CASPGLAGHTDTQYF
V: TRBV11-2; length: 14; D: .; J: TRBJ1-6; size: few; DNA: TGTGCCAGCAGCATGACTGGACGAGGTTCACCCCTCCACTTT; CDR3: CASSMTGRGSPLHF
V: TRBV5-1; length: 16; D: TRBD2; J: TRBJ2-5; size: many; DNA: TGCGCCAGCAGCTCCCTTGGACTAGCGAGCCAAGAGACCCAGTACTTC; CDR3: CASSSLGLASQETQYF
V: TRBV11-2; length: 15; D: TRBD2; J: TRBJ2-7; size: .; DNA: TGTGCCAGCAGTCCCATCGGACTAGCGGACTACGAGCAGTACTTC; CDR3: CASSPIGLADYEQYF
V: TRBV10-3; length: 14; D: TRBD1; J: TRBJ2-7; size: many; DNA: TGTGCCATCAGTGGGGGACAGGGGACCTACGAGCAGTACTTC; CDR3: CAISGGQGTYEQYF
V: TRBV30; length: 12; D: .; J: TRBJ1-1; size: many; DNA: TGTGCCTGGAGTGCAACTAACACTGAAGCTTTCTTT; CDR3: CAWSATNTEAFF
V: TRBV6-1; length: 16; D: TRBD1; J: TRBJ1-6; size: many; DNA: TGTGCCAGCAGAGACCTACTACAGGGGAGGCGATCACCCCTCCACTTT; CDR3: CASRDLLQGRRSPLHF
V: TRBV7-3; length: 17; D: TRBD1; J: TRBJ2-3; size: .; DNA: TGTGCCAGCAGCTTACGAGGACAGGGGGGAAGCACAGATACGCAGTATTTT; CDR3: CASSLRGQGGSTDTQYF
V: TRBV7-2; length: 15; D: TRBD1; J: TRBJ2-7; size: .; DNA: TGTGCCAGCAGCTTCCGGGACAGCCTCTCCTACGAGCAGTACTTC; CDR3: CASSFRDSLSYEQYF
V: TRBV27; length: 15; D: .; J: TRBJ2-1; size: .; DNA: TGTGCCAGCAGTTCCAGGGTTTCCCTTTACAATGAGCAGTTCTTC; CDR3: CASSSRVSLYNEQFF
V: TRBV7-9; length: 13; D: .; J: TRBJ2-7; size: many; DNA: TGTGCCAGCAGCCAACGGTGGGGCCACGAGCAGTACTTC; CDR3: CASSQRWGHEQYF
V: TRBV3-1; length: 14; D: .; J: TRBJ1-5; size: few; DNA: TGTGCCAGCAGCCCCGACGGATACAATCAGCCCGAGCATTTT; CDR3: CASSPDGYNQPEHF
V: TRBV19; length: 15; D: TRBD1; J: TRBJ2-5; size: few; DNA: TGTGCCAGTAGTCCCCGGACAGGGACCCAAGAGACCCAGTACTTC; CDR3: CASSPRTGTQETQYF
V: TRBV9; length: 14; D: .; J: TRBJ1-1; size: many; DNA: TGTGCCAGCAGCGTCCTTTTGGGGGACACTGAAGCTTTCTTT; CDR3: CASSVLLGDTEAFF
V: TRBV2; length: 15; D: .; J: TRBJ2-7; size: many; DNA: TGTGCCAGCAGTGTTTTAGGACAGAGCTTTAGAGAGCAGTACTTC; CDR3: CASSVLGQSFREQYF
V: TRBV24-1; length: 18; D: .; J: TRBJ2-3; size: .; DNA: TGTGCCACCAGTGACCCCGGGATTGGAGGGTCTAGCACAGATACGCAGTATTTT; CDR3: CATSDPGIGGSSTDTQYF
V: TRBV30; length: 12; D: .; J: TRBJ2-3; size: many; DNA: TGTGCCTGGAGTGCGAGTCGGGATACGCAGTATTTT; CDR3: CAWSASRDTQYF
V: TRBV19; length: 15; D: .; J: TRBJ2-5; size: .; DNA: TGTGCCAGTAACCTCGGGACATGGGGCGCGGAGACCCAGTACTTC; CDR3: CASNLGTWGAETQYF
V: TRBV29-1; length: 16; D: .; J: TRBJ1-2; size: many; DNA: TGCAGCGTTAGGGAGGCAGACCTCGGGAAAACTATCGGCTACACCTTC; CDR3: CSVREADLGKTIGYTF
V: TRBV24-1; length: 17; D: TRBD2; J: TRBJ2-3; size: many; DNA: TGTGCCACCAGTGGTAGAACTAGCGGGAGACTGGGTGATACGCAGTATTTT; CDR3: CATSGRTSGRLGDTQYF
V: TRBV7-2; length: 14; D: TRBD2; J: TRBJ2-7; size: .; DNA: TGTGCCAGCAGCCCCAGCGGGAGCCCCTACGAGCAGTACTTC; CDR3: CASSPSGSPYEQYF
V: TRBV18; length: 15; D: TRBD2; J: TRBJ2-7; size: .; DNA: TGTGCCAGCTCCCCGGCTGGGACTAGCCTGGGCGAGCAGTACTTC; CDR3: CASSPAGTSLGEQYF
V: TRBV20-1; length: 15; D: TRBD2; J: TRBJ2-1; size: .; DNA: TGCAGTGCGCTCAGCGGGGGGTCCCCGTACAATGAGCAGTTCTTC; CDR3: CSALSGGSPYNEQFF
V: TRBV6-1; length: 14; D: .; J: TRBJ1-5; size: many; DNA: TGTGCCAGCAGTTTCCCATCGTTAGGCCAGCCCCAGCATTTT; CDR3: CASSFPSLGQPQHF
V: TRBV28; length: 11; D: .; J: TRBJ1-1; size: many; DNA: TGTGCCAGCAGGGTGAACACTGAAGCTTTCTTT; CDR3: CASRVNTEAFF
V: TRBV10-1; length: 15; D: TRBD2; J: TRBJ2-1; size: many; DNA: TGCGCCAGCAGTGAAGGGACTAGCAGATACAATGAGCAGTTCTTC; CDR3: CASSEGTSRYNEQFF
V: TRBV18; length: 14; D: TRBD2; J: TRBJ2-7; size: .; DNA: TGTGCCAGCTCACCCGGACTAGCGGGCTACGAGCAGTACTTC; CDR3: CASSPGLAGYEQYF
V: TRBV5-1; length: 16; D: TRBD2; J: TRBJ2-2; size: .; DNA: TGCGCCAGCAGCCAAACGGGACTAGCGTACACCGGGGAGCTGTTTTTT; CDR3: CASSQTGLAYTGELFF
V: TRBV2; length: 15; D: .; J: TRBJ2-7; size: many; DNA: TGTGCCAGCAGTGTACGGCTGGACAGTCCCTACGAGCAGTACTTC; CDR3: CASSVRLDSPYEQYF
V: TRBV3-1; length: 14; D: .; J: TRBJ1-2; size: many; DNA: TGTGCCAGCAGCCACAACTCCTACAGCTATGGCTACACCTTC; CDR3: CASSHNSYSYGYTF